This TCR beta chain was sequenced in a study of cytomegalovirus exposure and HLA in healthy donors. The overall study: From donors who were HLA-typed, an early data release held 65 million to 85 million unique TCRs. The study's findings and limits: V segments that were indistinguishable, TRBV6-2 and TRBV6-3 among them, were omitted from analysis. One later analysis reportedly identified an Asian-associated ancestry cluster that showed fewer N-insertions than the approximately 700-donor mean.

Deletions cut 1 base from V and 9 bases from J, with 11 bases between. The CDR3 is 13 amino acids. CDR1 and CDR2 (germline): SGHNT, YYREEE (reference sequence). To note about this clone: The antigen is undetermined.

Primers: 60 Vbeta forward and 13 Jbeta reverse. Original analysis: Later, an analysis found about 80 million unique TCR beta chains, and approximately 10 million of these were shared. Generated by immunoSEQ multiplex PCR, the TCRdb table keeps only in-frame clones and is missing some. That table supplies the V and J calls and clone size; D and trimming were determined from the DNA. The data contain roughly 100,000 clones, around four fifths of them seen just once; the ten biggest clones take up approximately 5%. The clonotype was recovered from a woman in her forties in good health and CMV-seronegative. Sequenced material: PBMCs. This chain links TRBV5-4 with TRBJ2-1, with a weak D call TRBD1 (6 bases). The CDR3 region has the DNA TGTGCCAGCAGCTTGACAGGGATTGCTGAGCAGTTCTTC. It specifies CASSLTGIAEQFF.